This is a list of T cell receptor beta chains from one sample in a study of OX40 agonist ivuxolimab in advanced cancers. Clones were sequenced by immunoSEQ multiplex PCR, and TCRdb holds only the in-frame ones, with some missing. Of some 45,000 clones detected, around 90% appear once; the ten largest clones hold approximately 15%. This sample comprised CD4+ or CD8+ T cells sorted from blood, obtained in a trial of the OX40 agonist ivuxolimab. The receptor set was obtained from an adult with an advanced solid tumor such as melanoma, head and neck, liver or kidney cancer. Both conserved end residues are part of each CDR3. D genes are given only for firm matches. Clone size, where shown, is once, few, many, or a class for clones that have expanded.

clone_size	v_call	d_call	j_call	cdr3_aa	cdr3_nt
once	TRBV7-3	NA	TRBJ2-4	CASSYIGGQDIQYF	TGTGCCAGCAGCTATATAGGGGGGCAGGACATTCAGTACTTC
NA	TRBV7-9	TRBD1	TRBJ2-7	CASSSGTGEFYEQYF	TGTGCCAGCAGCTCTGGGACAGGGGAATTCTACGAGCAGTACTTC
NA	TRBV6-5	TRBD2	TRBJ2-1	CASSSGLAEQFF	TGTGCCAGCAGTTCGGGACTAGCGGAGCAGTTCTTC
NA	TRBV5-6	TRBD1	TRBJ1-1	CASSTGTGRPEAFF	TGTGCCAGCAGCACCGGGACAGGGCGCCCTGAAGCTTTCTTT
NA	TRBV19	NA	TRBJ2-7	CASSYRGGFAYEQYF	TGTGCCAGTAGCTATAGAGGAGGGTTTGCTTACGAGCAGTACTTC
once	TRBV4-1	NA	TRBJ1-3	CASSPDRFPGNTIYF	TGCGCCAGCAGCCCGGACAGATTCCCTGGAAACACCATATATTTT
NA	TRBV7-9	NA	TRBJ1-4	CASSLPPGWGGATNEKLFF	TGTGCCAGCAGCTTACCGCCGGGGTGGGGTGGGGCAACTAATGAAAAACTGTTTTTT
NA	TRBV19	TRBD1	TRBJ2-2	CASIGGDRAGGELFF	TGTGCCAGTATAGGAGGGGACAGGGCTGGCGGGGAGCTGTTTTTT
NA	TRBV5-1	TRBD2	TRBJ2-5	CASSSGTSGGGETQYF	TGCGCCAGCAGCAGTGGAACTAGCGGGGGCGGGGAGACCCAGTACTTC
NA	TRBV7-9	TRBD1	TRBJ2-3	CASRYRGSSTDTQYF	TGTGCCAGCAGATACAGGGGTTCTAGCACAGATACGCAGTATTTT
NA	TRBV11-3	NA	TRBJ2-7	CASSLGPPGSYEQYF	TGTGCCAGCAGCTTAGGTCCGCCTGGGTCCTACGAGCAGTACTTC
NA	TRBV5-3	NA	TRBJ2-2	CARSLLRRLFF	TGTGCCAGAAGCTTATTAAGACGGCTGTTTTTT
NA	TRBV6-5	NA	TRBJ1-1	CASSPSGTEAFF	TGTGCCAGCAGTCCATCAGGCACTGAAGCTTTCTTT
NA	TRBV5-5	NA	TRBJ2-7	CASSSSDSSYEQYF	TGTGCCAGCAGCTCGTCGGACAGCTCCTACGAGCAGTACTTC
once	TRBV6-1	NA	TRBJ1-2	CASTPAWGDYGYTF	TGTGCCAGCACCCCGGCGTGGGGGGACTATGGCTACACCTTC
NA	TRBV7-9	NA	TRBJ1-5	CASSFAPSPQHF	TGTGCCAGCAGCTTTGCCCCTTCGCCCCAGCATTTT
few	TRBV7-8	NA	TRBJ1-5	CASSGTGGNQPQHF	TGTGCCAGCAGCGGTACAGGAGGCAATCAGCCCCAGCATTTT
NA	TRBV11-2	NA	TRBJ2-7	CASSEGHSSGYEQYF	TGTGCCAGCAGCGAGGGACACTCATCGGGGTACGAGCAGTACTTC